The 24 T cell receptor beta chains below were found in one sample sequenced in a study of blood T cell repertoires in COVID-19 (dated by TCRdb to the early 2020s). Receptor libraries were prepared by the immunoSEQ multiplex PCR assay. This immuneACCESS table, as held by TCRdb, lists in-frame sequences with V and J called but not all clones. Of the missing ones, under half trace to an unresolved V gene in checked studies; the others have no known cause. This sample is represented by over 250,000 clones; 88% of them were singletons. The ten largest clones add up to 0.95% to 1% of the sample. The sequenced material came from peripheral blood. The receptors were sampled from a woman in her thirties or forties who had recovered from COVID-19.

The V call is TRBV11-1, the J call TRBJ1-5, with 7 bases identical to TRBD1. The V gene end was trimmed by 5 bases and the J gene end by 5 bases; junction bases not matched to a gene: 6. Germline V gene lookup returns CDR1 SGHAT and CDR2 FQDESV (reference sequence). The CDR3 is 14 amino acids. The CDR3 coding sequence is TGTGCCAGCAGCCCCCGAGGGGGCCATCAGCCCCAGCATTTT. Protein product: CASSPRGGHQPQHF.

The chain combines TRBV18 with TRBJ2-2, with TRBD1 as a possible D gene (6 bases). Trimming took 1 base from V and 5 from J, leaving 17 bases between them. Germline assignment: CDR1 KGHSH and CDR2 LQKENI. The CDR3 contains 17 residues. The CDR3 spells CASSPRRKTGPTGELFF. The CDR3 DNA is TGTGCCAGCTCACCACGGCGGAAGACAGGACCGACCGGGGAGCTGTTTTTT.

J is TRBJ2-1 and V is TRBV4-3; 7 bases agree with TRBD2. The germline CDR1 and CDR2 sequences are LGHNA and YSLEER. With 1 base clipped from V and 10 bases from J, the junction kept 19 bases outside the gene matches. This CDR3 has 18 amino acids. The CDR3 nucleotides are TGCGCCAGCAGCCAAGTTTCCGGCGGGCTAGCGGATTTGGGCGAGCAGTTCTTC. This gives the protein CASSQVSGGLADLGEQFF.

A few counts support this clone. This chain uses TRBV6-5 with TRBJ2-2; 9 bases fit TRBD1. V trimming: 6 bases; J trimming: 7 bases; junction bases outside the gene matches: 3. The CDR3 runs 13 residues. CDR1 is MNHEY and CDR2 is SVGAGI in the germline V gene. The CDR3 here is CASSRQGGGELFF. DNA for the CDR3: TGTGCCAGCAGCAGACAGGGGGGCGGGGAGCTGTTTTTT.

The chain has TRBV30 and TRBJ1-2; weak D call: TRBD1 (5 bases). CDR1 and CDR2 from the germline V gene are GTSNPN and SVGIG (reference sequence). V lost 0 bases to trimming and J lost 6 bases, with 17 bases between them. The CDR3 sequence is 15 residues long. In DNA, the CDR3 is TGTGCCTGGAGTGTACTGCGGGGTCGGGGGAATGGCTACACCTTC. This encodes CAWSVLRGRGNGYTF. Based on the CDR3 plus reference TRBV30 and TRBJ1-2, the full variable domain is SQTIHQWPATLVQPVGSPLSLECTVEGTSNPNLYWYRQAAGRGLQLLFYSVGIGQISSEVPQNLSASRPQDRQFILSSKKLLLSDSGFYLCAWSVLRGRGNGYTFGSGTRLTVV.

The rearrangement uses TRBV4-2 and TRBJ1-2, with D unresolved. Trimming left V 4 bases short and J 0 bases short, with 12 bases between. The germline CDR1 and CDR2 sequences are LGHNA and YNFKEQ. The CDR3 totals 15 residues. The DNA of the CDR3 is TGTGCCAGCAGCCCGCACCAGGAACCTAACTATGGCTACACCTTC. This gives the protein CASSPHQEPNYGYTF.

J is TRBJ1-1 and V is TRBV12-3 or TRBV12-4; 8 nucleotides line up with TRBD1. This CDR3 contains 12 residues. V was pared by 5 bases and J by 8 bases, with 4 bases of the junction left unmatched. CDR3 sequence reads: CASSPWTGEAFF. DNA of the CDR3: TGTGCCAGCAGTCCATGGACAGGGGAAGCTTTCTTT.

This sequence joins TRBV6-1 and TRBJ1-5; 7 nucleotides line up with TRBD1. The trim removed 7 bases at V and 9 bases at J, leaving 12 bases unmatched. The length of the CDR3 is 14 residues. In germline, CDR1 is MNHNS, CDR2 SASEGT. The CDR3 is CASNEGAPGRPQHF. The CDR3 coding sequence is TGTGCCAGCAACGAGGGGGCCCCGGGTAGGCCCCAGCATTTT.

This clone occurred a few times. V gene TRBV21-1 combines with J gene TRBJ2-1; the DNA was not compared with TRBD1, the D call given in the table. TRBV21-1 is listed as a pseudogene. The CDR3 totals 15 residues. CDR3 amino acids: CASSPPGDRGDEQFF. The CDR3 DNA sequence: TGTGCCAGCAGCCCCCCAGGGGATAGGGGCGATGAGCAGTTCTTC.

The gene calls are TRBV30 and TRBJ1-5; 10 bases align to TRBD1. The CDR3 spans 14 residues. V lost 5 bases to trimming and J lost 3 bases; unmatched junction nucleotides: 4. Germline V CDR1 and CDR2: GTSNPN, SVGIG (reference sequence). In DNA form, the CDR3 reads TGTGCCTGGGGGACAGGGGCCCCCAATCAGCCCCAGCATTTT. Encoded protein: CAWGTGAPNQPQHF.

V usage is TRBV6-5 and J usage is TRBJ2-2; maybe TRBD2 (5 bases). This CDR3 has 13 amino acids. In germline, CDR1 is MNHEY, CDR2 SVGAGI. V was clipped by 1 base and J by 5 bases, with 5 bases between them. CDR3 loop: CASSYWTTGELFF. Written as DNA, the CDR3 is TGTGCCAGCAGTTACTGGACTACCGGGGAGCTGTTTTTT.

The V call is TRBV9, the J call TRBJ2-2; D uncertain. The CDR3 extends over 14 amino acids. Germline V CDR1 and CDR2: SGDLS, YYNGEE. V shed 0 bases and J shed 5 bases, with 8 bases lying between them. CDR3 protein: CASSVVAQTGELFF. CDR3 bases: TGTGCCAGCAGCGTAGTGGCCCAGACCGGGGAGCTGTTTTTT.

The chain carries TRBV3-1 (or the pseudogene TRBV3-2) and TRBJ2-1; the match to TRBD1 covers 7 bases. This CDR3 contains 16 residues. Trimming cost V 3 bases and J 5 bases; bases outside gene matches: 10. Germline CDR1 and CDR2: LGHDT and YNNKEL (reference sequence). The CDR3 is CASSHQTGVVNNEQFF. CDR3 bases: TGTGCCAGCAGCCACCAAACAGGGGTCGTTAACAATGAGCAGTTCTTC.

The rearrangement joins TRBV7-3 to TRBJ2-5, with a tentative D call TRBD1 (6 bases). The CDR3 is 15 amino acids. The V and J ends lost 0 bases and 7 bases respectively, with 15 bases between them. Looked up from germline, CDR1 is SGHTA and CDR2 is FQGTGA. The CDR3 spells CASSLTGAPAGTQYF. CDR3 sequence (DNA): TGTGCCAGCAGCTTAACGGGGGCACCCGCGGGGACCCAGTACTTC.

This chain connects TRBV6-2 or TRBV6-3 to TRBJ1-1; unclear D gene. V dropped 6 bases and J dropped 7 bases, with 24 bases sitting between them. Germline V gene lookup returns CDR1 MNHEY and CDR2 SVGEGT. CDR3 length: 16 residues. The CDR3 protein is CASSPFLARNTDEAFF. CDR3 nucleotides: TGTGCCAGCAGCCCCTTTTTGGCCCGGAACACAGATGAAGCTTTCTTT.

The V and J genes are TRBV27 and TRBJ2-5; TRBD2 aligns across 12 bases. J gave up 3 bases and V 7 bases, and 9 bases lay outside the gene matches. This CDR3 has 16 residues. Germline V CDR1 and CDR2: MNHEY, SMNVEV (reference sequence). The CDR3 nucleotides read TGTGCCAGCACCCAGACTAGCGGGAGTTGGGAAGAGACCCAGTACTTC. It translates to CASTQTSGSWEETQYF.

CDR3 amino acids: CASSFGGGRWDEQFF. CDR3 DNA: TGTGCCAGCAGCTTCGGGGGAGGTCGGTGGGATGAGCAGTTCTTC. The chain carries TRBV27 and TRBJ2-1; perhaps TRBD2 as D (6 bases). This CDR3 contains 15 residues. V gave up 6 bases and J gave up 8 bases, with 20 bases separating them. The germline CDR1 and CDR2 sequences are MNHEY and SMNVEV (reference sequence).

The V call is TRBV5-1, the J call TRBJ1-3; the D gene is possibly TRBD1 (5 bases). Germline assignment: CDR1 SGHRS and CDR2 YFSETQ. CDR3 length: 20 amino acids. V dropped 1 base and J dropped 0 bases, with 23 bases sitting between them. The CDR3 bases are TGCGCCAGCAGCTTGAGGGGCCCCTCCGACGGGAGCCTCTCTGGAAACACCATATATTTT. Amino acids: CASSLRGPSDGSLSGNTIYF.

This sequence joins TRBV7-2 and TRBJ1-5, with D possibly matching TRBD1 (6 bases). Germline V gives CDR1 SGHTA, CDR2 FQGNSA. The CDR3 totals 15 residues. Trimming removed 5 bases from V and 2 bases from J, with 13 bases in between. The CDR3 sequence is CASSPGAGGNQPQHF. The DNA of the CDR3 is TGTGCCAGCAGCCCAGGGGCAGGGGGCAATCAGCCCCAGCATTTT.

V gene TRBV6-5 combines with J gene TRBJ2-5; 9 nucleotides align to TRBD2. The CDR3 runs to 15 residues. CDR1 is MNHEY and CDR2 is SVGAGI in the germline V gene. The ends lost 2 bases at V and 5 bases at J; junction bases unmatched: 6. Here the CDR3 reads CASSYGTSSPETQYF. CDR3 coding DNA: TGTGCCAGCAGTTACGGGACTAGCAGCCCCGAGACCCAGTACTTC.

This clone has only a few counts. The V gene is TRBV7-6, the J gene TRBJ2-2; no clear D gene. The germline gives CDR1 SGHVS, CDR2 FNYEAQ. The CDR3 spans 15 residues. V was pared by 5 bases and J by 4 bases, with 14 bases between. The CDR3: CASSPGGGATGELFF. Written as DNA, the CDR3 is TGTGCCAGCAGCCCCGGCGGCGGTGCCACCGGGGAGCTGTTTTTT.

The rearrangement links TRBV5-1 to TRBJ2-6; D call uncertain. This CDR3 is built from 15 residues. Trimming took off 0 bases at V and 1 base at J, with 5 bases between the two ends. Germline CDR1 SGHRS, CDR2 YFSETQ. The CDR3 bases are TGCGCCAGCAGCTTGGCGTTATCTGGGGCCAACGTCCTGACTTTC. Translated, it gives CASSLALSGANVLTF.

This chain connects TRBV4-3 to TRBJ2-3, with 7 positions matching TRBD2. J was trimmed by 6 bases and V by 3 bases; bases with no gene match: 15. The CDR3 is 17 residues long. Germline values: CDR1 LGHNA, CDR2 YSLEER. CDR3 nucleotides: TGCGCCAGCAGCCAGGACGACGGGGGGAGAGACACGGATACGCAGTATTTT. Translation gives CASSQDDGGRDTDTQYF.

DNA of the CDR3: TGTGCCAGCAGCTTCCGACAGGCAATCCAAGAGACCCAGTACTTC. This gives the protein CASSFRQAIQETQYF. The rearrangement uses TRBV5-6 and TRBJ2-5, with TRBD1 as a possible D gene (6 bases). The germline V and J ends were trimmed by 2 bases and 1 base, with 12 bases remaining between them. This CDR3 contains 15 residues. Germline CDR1 and CDR2: SGHDT and YYEEEE.